The sample holds many counts of the clone carrying this T cell receptor beta chain. Regarding time point: newly diagnosed GD, antithyroid drugs for less than 3 months. Construction of the TCR library relied on RNA isolated from PBMCs. This record belongs to a study of regulatory T cells in long-lasting Graves disease. Arm-PCR of CDR3 regions and iRepertoire HTBI primers were the basis on which TCR beta libraries were built. TCRdb fed the multiplex PCR reads into MiXCR, producing one record per CDR3 protein. This table has hundreds of thousands of distinct CDR3 sequences, roughly 16% appearing once. CDR3 length: 14 amino acids. Trimming left V 2 bases short and J 11 bases short, with 18 bases between. CDR1 and CDR2 (germline): MNHNS, SASEGT. The sample also formed part of further work on T cells in Graves' hyperthyroidism and ophthalmopathy. Per that paper: Uncontrolled infection, other autoimmune disease, pregnancy or lactation disqualified patients from enrolment.

This specimen was peripheral blood mononuclear cells (PBMCs), taken at new diagnosis, from a patient treated with antithyroid drugs. The rearrangement joins TRBV6-1 to TRBJ1-1; TRBD1 might be the D (5 bases). The sequence was obtained from a woman aged 25 to 45 with Graves disease. CDR3 loop: CASSETGEGLRAFF. CDR3 nucleotide sequence: TGTGCCAGCAGTGAAACGGGTGAGGGGCTGAGGGCTTTCTTT.